This TCR beta chain was identified during a study of human T cells and chemical hapten exposure. Via MiXCR, TCRdb re-called the RACE reads, giving one row per CDR3 protein. This sample yields under 200,000 distinct CDR3 sequences, of which approximately 15% are seen a single time; 1.5% to 2% belongs to the top ten. Time point indicated: patch test 1, 2 weeks after DPC sensitization. The treatment here: therapeutic diphenylcyclopropenone sensitization with weekly scalp DPC. This clonotype was picked up many times. The antigen remains unidentified. Overall study results and limits: Once DPC sensitization occurred, TCRs above 1 in 1000 frequency showed no change.

The TCR originated in a woman aged 30 to 39 with alopecia areata. Some clones in this sample may be carry-over from other donors' samples. The starting material was whole blood, obtained in connection with sensitization to the hapten diphenylcyclopropenone (DPC).

CDR3 loop: CASSQHGQGGTNEKLFF. CDR3 nucleotides: TGCGCCAGCAGCCAACACGGACAGGGAGGCACTAATGAAAAACTGTTTTTT. J is TRBJ1-4 and V is TRBV4-3, with 8 bases aligning to TRBD1. V trimming: 2 bases; J trimming: 2 bases; junction bases outside the gene matches: 7. Germline values: CDR1 LGHNA, CDR2 YSLEER. The CDR3 is 17 residues long.